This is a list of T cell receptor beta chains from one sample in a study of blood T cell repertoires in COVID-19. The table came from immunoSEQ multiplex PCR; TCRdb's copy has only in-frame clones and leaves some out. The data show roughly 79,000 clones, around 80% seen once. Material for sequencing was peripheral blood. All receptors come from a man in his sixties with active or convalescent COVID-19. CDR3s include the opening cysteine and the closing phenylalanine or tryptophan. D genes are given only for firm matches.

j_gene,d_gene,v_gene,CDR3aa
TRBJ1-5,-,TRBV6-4,CASSDPRRGLSNQPQHF
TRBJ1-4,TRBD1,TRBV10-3,CAIRAGTGGNWTNEKLFF
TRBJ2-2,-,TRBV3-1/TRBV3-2,CASSQGTLTGELFF
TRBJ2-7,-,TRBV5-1,CASRDGSSYEQYF
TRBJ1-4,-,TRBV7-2,CASSSQGGGIEKLFF
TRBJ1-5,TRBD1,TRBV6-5,CASSLAGGRDQPQHF
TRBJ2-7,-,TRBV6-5,CASSWGTSEQYF
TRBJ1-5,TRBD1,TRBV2,CASSGSAQGSQPQHF
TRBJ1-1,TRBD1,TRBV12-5,CASALTGGTEAFF
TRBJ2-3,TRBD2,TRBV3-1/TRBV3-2,CASSGLAGGTDTQYF
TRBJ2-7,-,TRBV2,CASSPETVEQYF
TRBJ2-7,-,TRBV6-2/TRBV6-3,CASSGRLPPYEQYF